This is a list of T cell receptor beta chains from one sample in a study of blood T cell repertoires in COVID-19. Produced via immunoSEQ multiplex PCR; TCRdb's table is partial and in-frame only. The sample lists hundreds of thousands of clones, roughly four fifths occurring once. Sequenced material: peripheral blood. The source is a woman in her fifties or sixties with acute or convalescent COVID-19. Each CDR3 is given with its conserved first and last residue. A D gene is named only where the DNA matches it firmly. Rows give clone size only sometimes, using once, few, many, or a class for an expanded clone.

J,size,V,D,CDR3,DNA
TRBJ1-2,-,TRBV28,TRBD1,CASSQGTGSIGYTF,TGTGCCAGCAGTCAGGGGACAGGGTCTATTGGCTACACCTTC
TRBJ1-2,-,TRBV4-2,-,CASSQDAGERIHGYTF,TGTGCCAGCAGCCAAGATGCGGGGGAAAGAATCCATGGCTACACCTTC
TRBJ2-3,few,TRBV3-1/TRBV3-2,TRBD1,CASSPGTGYTDTQYF,TGTGCCAGCAGCCCAGGGACAGGATACACAGATACGCAGTATTTT
TRBJ2-3,-,TRBV11-3,-,CASSFGGDTQYF,TGTGCCAGCAGCTTCGGAGGAGATACGCAGTATTTT
TRBJ1-5,-,TRBV4-1,-,CASSQEEAPLRPQHF,TGCGCCAGCAGCCAAGAGGAGGCCCCCCTGCGGCCCCAGCATTTT
TRBJ2-7,-,TRBV28,-,CASSSGTPPYEQYF,TGTGCCAGCAGTTCCGGGACACCTCCCTACGAGCAGTACTTC
TRBJ2-5,-,TRBV5-1,TRBD1,CASSPGTGEETQYF,TGCGCCAGCAGCCCGGGGACAGGGGAAGAGACCCAGTACTTC
TRBJ2-1,-,TRBV29-1,-,CSVAQALGNEQFF,TGCAGCGTTGCACAGGCCCTGGGCAATGAGCAGTTCTTC
TRBJ2-7,-,TRBV6-2/TRBV6-3,TRBD2,CASSYVGGTYEQYF,TGTGCCAGCAGTTACGTGGGGGGGACCTACGAGCAGTACTTC
TRBJ2-2,-,TRBV7-9,TRBD2,CASSKTGGLDTGELFF,TGTGCCAGCAGCAAAACCGGGGGGTTGGACACCGGGGAGCTGTTTTTT
TRBJ2-1,-,TRBV5-1,-,CASSPTGPGQRLYNEQFF,TGCGCCAGCAGCCCAACTGGGCCAGGGCAGCGATTATACAATGAGCAGTTCTTC
TRBJ2-2,once,TRBV27,-,CASSSRARGTGELFF,TGTGCCAGCAGTTCCCGGGCGCGGGGCACCGGGGAGCTGTTTTTT
TRBJ2-1,-,TRBV19,-,CASSPRAGESYNEQFF,TGTGCCAGTAGTCCCAGGGCCGGAGAATCCTACAATGAGCAGTTCTTC
TRBJ1-3,-,TRBV3-1/TRBV3-2,-,CASSQIGNTIYF,TGTGCCAGCAGCCAAATAGGAAACACCATATATTTT
TRBJ2-7,-,TRBV14,TRBD1,CASSTMGKQGAYEQYF,TGTGCCAGCAGCACGATGGGAAAACAGGGGGCTTACGAGCAGTACTTC
TRBJ1-4,-,TRBV19,-,CASRTRIGVNEKLFF,TGTGCCAGTAGGACCCGAATAGGGGTTAATGAAAAACTGTTTTTT
TRBJ2-5,-,TRBV19,-,CASSPLGGRVGETQYF,TGTGCCAGTAGCCCCCTCGGGGGAAGGGTAGGAGAGACCCAGTACTTC
TRBJ2-1,-,TRBV5-1,TRBD2,CASRRSGRADEQFF,TGCGCCAGCAGACGTAGCGGGAGGGCCGATGAGCAGTTCTTC
TRBJ2-6,-,TRBV3-1/TRBV3-2,-,CASSQGALTYSGANVLTF,TGTGCCAGCAGCCAAGGTGCTCTTACCTACTCTGGGGCCAACGTCCTGACTTTC
TRBJ1-1,few,TRBV6-5,-,CASSSPSVREAFF,TGTGCCAGCAGCTCCCCGTCCGTGCGGGAAGCTTTCTTT
TRBJ1-1,-,TRBV30,-,CAWSAFINTEAFF,TGTGCCTGGAGTGCGTTTATCAACACTGAAGCTTTCTTT
TRBJ2-3,-,TRBV11-2,TRBD2,CASSLVGAGGPTDTQYF,TGTGCCAGCAGCTTAGTTGGGGCGGGAGGGCCCACAGATACGCAGTATTTT
TRBJ2-2,-,TRBV9,-,CASSVAEGANTGELFF,TGTGCCAGCAGCGTAGCTGAGGGCGCGAACACCGGGGAGCTGTTTTTT
TRBJ2-7,-,TRBV11-3,-,CASSLEPAGEQYF,TGTGCCAGCAGCTTAGAACCCGCGGGGGAGCAGTACTTC
TRBJ1-3,-,TRBV6-5,-,CASSSKGAGNTIYF,TGTGCCAGCAGTTCGAAGGGGGCTGGAAACACCATATATTTT
TRBJ1-6,-,TRBV19,TRBD1,CASSWGQGNSPLHF,TGTGCCAGTAGTTGGGGACAGGGAAATTCACCCCTCCACTTT
TRBJ2-7,-,TRBV11-3,TRBD2,CASSQGTGGLAVYEQYF,TGTGCCAGCAGCCAAGGAACAGGAGGACTAGCGGTCTACGAGCAGTACTTC
TRBJ1-6,-,TRBV19,TRBD1,CASSREGQTYNSPLHF,TGTGCCAGTAGTAGAGAGGGACAGACGTATAATTCACCCCTCCACTTT
TRBJ2-5,-,TRBV18,TRBD1,CASSPRDRTQETQYF,TGTGCCAGCTCACCACGGGACAGGACCCAAGAGACCCAGTACTTC
TRBJ1-2,-,TRBV7-8,-,CASSRAPRGYGYTF,TGTGCCAGCAGCCGAGCACCGCGAGGGTATGGCTACACCTTC
TRBJ2-7,few,TRBV2,TRBD1,CASRQPGQGSYEQYF,TGTGCCAGCAGACAACCGGGACAGGGGTCCTACGAGCAGTACTTC
TRBJ1-2,-,TRBV7-2,TRBD1,CASSLAVGTGVYGYTF,TGTGCCAGCAGCTTAGCGGTGGGGACAGGGGTTTATGGCTACACCTTC
TRBJ1-4,-,TRBV5-1,-,CASSLSATNEKLFF,TGCGCCAGCAGCTTGTCAGCAACTAATGAAAAACTGTTTTTT
TRBJ2-1,few,TRBV9,-,CASSPRLVGAHEQFF,TGTGCCAGCAGCCCAAGACTAGTAGGGGCTCATGAGCAGTTCTTC
TRBJ2-7,-,TRBV27,-,CASSHHGLYEQYF,TGTGCCAGCAGTCACCATGGCCTGTACGAGCAGTACTTC
TRBJ2-7,-,TRBV11-2,TRBD1,CASSLEGTGIHEQYF,TGTGCCAGCAGCCTCGAAGGGACAGGGATACACGAGCAGTACTTC
TRBJ2-1,-,TRBV6-7,TRBD2,CASSVPRGRAYNEQFF,TGTGCCAGCAGTGTTCCCCGCGGGAGGGCCTACAATGAGCAGTTCTTC
TRBJ1-3,-,TRBV7-9,TRBD1,CASSYGQGTGDTIYF,TGTGCCAGCAGCTACGGACAGGGGACGGGAGACACCATATATTTT
TRBJ1-1,-,TRBV29-1,TRBD1,CSAGGQTNTEAFF,TGCAGCGCCGGGGGACAGACGAACACTGAAGCTTTCTTT
TRBJ1-2,-,TRBV12-3/TRBV12-4,-,CASSPFKGDGYTF,TGTGCCAGCAGCCCTTTCAAAGGGGATGGCTACACCTTC